Detailed here is one T cell receptor (beta chain). The antigen remains unidentified. V was trimmed by 2 bases and J by 5 bases, leaving 18 bases between them. The CDR3 is 16 amino acids. CDR1 is SGHDN, CDR2 FVKESK, per germline. This sample was included in a study of vaccination effects on CD4 cells after COVID-19. Within the ViraFEST assay, antigen-specific CD4+ T cells underwent expansion with viral peptide pools prior to sequencing. The culture ran for nine to ten days, and then CD4+ T cells were isolated. Using immunoSEQ multiplex PCR, the repertoire was profiled, and TCRdb retains in-frame clones only, with some absent. The sample comprises 55,000 to 65,000 clones, around 81% of which are singletons, and 2.5% rests with the top ten.

The chain carries TRBV14 and TRBJ2-5; D might be TRBD2 (5 bases). This clonotype was obtained from a human donor who received a COVID-19 vaccine. The sample was CD4+ T cells from PBMCs cultured with HCoV-229E spike peptides, taken before COVID-19 vaccination. CDR3 coding DNA: TGTGCCAGCAGCCAAAGGACCCCCGGGGTTGGGGAGACCCAGTACTTC. This gives the protein CASSQRTPGVGETQYF.